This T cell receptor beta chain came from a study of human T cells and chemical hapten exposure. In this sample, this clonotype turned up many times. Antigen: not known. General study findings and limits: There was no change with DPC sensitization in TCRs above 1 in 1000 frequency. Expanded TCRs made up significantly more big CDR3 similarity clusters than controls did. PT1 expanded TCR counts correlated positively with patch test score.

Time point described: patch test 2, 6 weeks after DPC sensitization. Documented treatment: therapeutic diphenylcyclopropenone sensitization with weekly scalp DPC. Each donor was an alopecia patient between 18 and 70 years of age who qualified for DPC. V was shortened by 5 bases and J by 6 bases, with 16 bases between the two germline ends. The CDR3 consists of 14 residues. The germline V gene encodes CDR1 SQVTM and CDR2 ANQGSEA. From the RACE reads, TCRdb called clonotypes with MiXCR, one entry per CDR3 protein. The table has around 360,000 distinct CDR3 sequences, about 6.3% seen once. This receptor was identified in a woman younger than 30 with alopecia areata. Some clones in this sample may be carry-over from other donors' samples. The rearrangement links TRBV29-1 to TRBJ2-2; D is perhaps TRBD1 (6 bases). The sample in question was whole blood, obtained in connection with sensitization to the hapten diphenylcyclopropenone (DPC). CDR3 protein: CSVLEQGYAGELFF. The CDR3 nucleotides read TGCAGCGTTCTAGAACAGGGATACGCCGGGGAGCTGTTTTTT.